Ten or more counts support the clone carrying this TCR beta chain. This record belongs to a study of early T cells in non-severe SARS-CoV-2 infection. Separate cDNA molecules each had unique molecular identifiers attached to them. TCRdb itself ran the 5' RACE reads through MiXCR, one entry per CDR3 protein. The data show around 40,000 distinct CDR3 sequences, more than 9% seen once. The sequencing sample was made of whole blood. The clonotype was recovered from an adult who was a healthcare worker with PCR-confirmed SARS-CoV-2 infection or an uninfected control (not recorded which).

The CDR3 nucleotides are TGTGCCAGCAGCCAAAGGATTGGACTGCCTACTAACTATGGCTACACCTTC. Protein sequence: CASSQRIGLPTNYGYTF. The chain joins TRBV3-1 to TRBJ1-2; D remains unclear. Germline V lookup: CDR1 LGHDT, CDR2 YNNKEL (reference sequence). The CDR3 runs 17 residues. The V gene lost 2 bases and the J gene lost 0 bases, with 16 bases spanning the gap. Complete variable domain (other parts from reference TRBV3-1 and TRBJ1-2): DTAVSQTPKYLVTQMGNDKSIKCEQNLGHDTMYWYKQDSKKFLKIMFSYNNKELIINETVPNRFSPKSPDKAHLNLHINSLELGDSAVYFCASSQRIGLPTNYGYTFGSGTRLTVV.